A selection of T cell receptor beta chains follows, all from one sample in a study of PD-1 blockade in classical Hodgkin lymphoma. Clones were sequenced by immunoSEQ multiplex PCR, and TCRdb holds only the in-frame ones, with some missing. The data hold about 25,000 clones, with more than 75% observed a single time. The material sequenced was peripheral blood mononuclear cells (PBMCs), taken at baseline. The receptors were gathered from a human donor with classical Hodgkin lymphoma. The CDR3 runs from the conserved cysteine through the conserved F or W. A D gene is named only where the DNA matches it firmly. Only part of the rows carry a size: once, few, many, or a class if the clone is expanded.

abundance	v_gene	j_gene	d_gene	CDR3aa	CDR3nt
-	TRBV28	TRBJ2-4	TRBD1	CAIRQGNIQYF	TGTGCCATCAGACAGGGAAACATTCAGTACTTC
-	TRBV30	TRBJ2-3	-	CAWRAAGNTDTQYF	TGTGCCTGGAGGGCGGCGGGGAATACAGATACGCAGTATTTT
few	TRBV11-2	TRBJ2-1	TRBD2	CASSLTPAVAGEDNEQFF	TGTGCCAGCAGCTTAACCCCCGCCGTTGCGGGGGAAGACAATGAGCAGTTCTTC
-	TRBV28	TRBJ2-5	-	CASSLRLAVYKTQYF	TGTGCCAGCAGTTTACGGCTCGCCGTATATAAGACCCAGTACTTC
-	TRBV7-8	TRBJ2-1	-	CASSLPDYPQNNEQFF	TGTGCCAGCAGCTTACCGGACTACCCCCAAAACAATGAGCAGTTCTTC
-	TRBV6-5	TRBJ2-1	TRBD1	CASSYTGTGHNEQFF	TGTGCCAGCAGTTACACCGGGACAGGACACAATGAGCAGTTCTTC
-	TRBV14	TRBJ1-2	-	CASSQDGGEGYTF	TGTGCCAGCAGCCAAGATGGAGGGGAAGGCTACACCTTC
few	TRBV28	TRBJ1-6	-	CASSFWTPNSPLHF	TGTGCCAGCAGTTTCTGGACGCCCAATTCACCCCTCCACTTT
-	TRBV28	TRBJ1-2	TRBD1	CASRIPGTGVGYTF	TGTGCCAGCAGAATCCCCGGGACAGGGGTAGGCTACACCTTC
once	TRBV6-4	TRBJ2-2	-	CASSEGDGGTGELFF	TGTGCCAGCAGTGAGGGTGATGGAGGGACCGGGGAGCTGTTTTTT
-	TRBV18	TRBJ2-7	-	CASSQTDSSYEQYF	TGTGCCAGCTCACAAACGGACAGTTCCTACGAGCAGTACTTC
-	TRBV28	TRBJ2-6	-	CASSFATSSGANVLTF	TGTGCCAGCAGTTTCGCTACTTCCTCTGGGGCCAACGTCCTGACTTTC
-	TRBV11-2	TRBJ2-1	-	CASSPTSFLEQFF	TGTGCCAGCAGCCCTACTAGCTTCCTTGAGCAGTTCTTC
-	TRBV6-1	TRBJ1-2	TRBD1	CASSETGGSAYGYTF	TGTGCCAGCAGTGAAACAGGGGGCAGCGCCTATGGCTACACCTTC
-	TRBV6-4	TRBJ1-6	-	CASTPDGSSYNSPLHF	TGTGCCAGCACGCCGGACGGCAGCTCCTATAATTCACCCCTCCACTTT
-	TRBV27	TRBJ2-5	-	CASTSRHRETQYF	TGTGCCAGCACCTCGAGGCATAGAGAGACCCAGTACTTC
-	TRBV5-1	TRBJ2-2	-	CASSRREITNTGELFF	TGCGCCAGCAGCCGCAGGGAGATTACGAACACCGGGGAGCTGTTTTTT
-	TRBV27	TRBJ1-5	TRBD1	CASSRDRRYQPQHF	TGTGCCAGCAGTCGGGACAGGAGATATCAGCCCCAGCATTTT
-	TRBV28	TRBJ1-2	-	CASIRDEGQDYGYTF	TGTGCCAGCATACGGGATGAGGGCCAAGACTATGGCTACACCTTC
-	TRBV10-3	TRBJ2-4	-	CAISESRDAKNIQYF	TGTGCCATCAGTGAGTCGAGGGACGCCAAAAACATTCAGTACTTC
-	TRBV11-1	TRBJ1-2	-	CASSVGPGGYTF	TGTGCCAGCAGCGTAGGGCCAGGCGGCTACACCTTC
-	TRBV18	TRBJ2-5	-	CASSPLGLKTQYF	TGTGCCAGCTCACCCCTAGGGTTGAAGACCCAGTACTTC
-	TRBV19	TRBJ2-1	-	CASSNAEDAGEDEQFF	TGTGCCAGTAGTAACGCCGAAGATGCCGGGGAGGATGAGCAGTTCTTC
once	TRBV12-5	TRBJ1-5	-	CASGLSGQSNQPQHF	TGTGCTAGTGGTTTGTCCGGTCAGAGCAATCAGCCCCAGCATTTT
-	TRBV27	TRBJ1-2	-	CASSWSLGLNYGYTF	TGTGCCAGCAGTTGGTCTCTGGGACTGAACTATGGCTACACCTTC
-	TRBV28	TRBJ2-7	-	CASWGPREASYEQYF	TGTGCCAGCTGGGGGCCCAGGGAGGCCTCCTACGAGCAGTACTTC
-	TRBV7-2	TRBJ2-5	-	CASSPTRGLTETQYF	TGTGCCAGCAGCCCTACGCGGGGGCTCACAGAGACCCAGTACTTC
-	TRBV19	TRBJ2-1	TRBD2	CASSIELAGGIYYNEQFF	TGTGCCAGTAGTATAGAACTAGCGGGGGGGATCTACTACAATGAGCAGTTCTTC
-	TRBV4-1	TRBJ2-1	-	CASSRKGPTLDNEQFF	TGCGCCAGCAGCCGAAAAGGTCCAACTCTTGACAATGAGCAGTTCTTC
-	TRBV21-1	TRBJ2-7	-	CASSKGQIDEQYF	TGTGCCAGCAGCAAGGGACAGATCGACGAGCAGTACTTC
-	TRBV9	TRBJ2-2	-	CASSTQGTGELFF	TGTGCCAGCAGCACCCAGGGGACCGGGGAGCTGTTTTTT
-	TRBV4-2	TRBJ1-1	-	CASSQDPGFMNTEAFF	TGTGCCAGCAGCCAAGACCCGGGTTTCATGAACACTGAAGCTTTCTTT
-	TRBV9	TRBJ2-3	TRBD1	CASSDRDRYTDTQYF	TGTGCCAGCAGCGACCGGGACAGGTACACAGATACGCAGTATTTT
-	TRBV10-3	TRBJ2-5	TRBD2	CAIGTSGGGQETQYF	TGTGCCATAGGGACTAGCGGGGGGGGACAAGAGACCCAGTACTTC
-	TRBV2	TRBJ2-1	-	CASMTGLGGVNEQFF	TGTGCCAGCATGACGGGGCTAGGCGGGGTTAATGAGCAGTTCTTC
-	TRBV19	TRBJ2-5	-	CASSTTARETQYF	TGTGCCAGTAGTACCACCGCCCGGGAGACCCAGTACTTC
-	TRBV7-9	TRBJ1-2	TRBD1	CASSTQGQGAAGYTF	TGTGCCAGCAGCACCCAGGGACAGGGGGCTGCTGGCTACACCTTC
-	TRBV11-3	TRBJ2-3	TRBD2	CASSSRLAGGPADTQYF	TGTGCCAGCAGCTCTAGACTAGCGGGGGGGCCGGCAGATACGCAGTATTTT
-	TRBV19	TRBJ2-2	-	CASSTKGQNTGELFF	TGTGCCAGTAGTACTAAGGGACAAAACACCGGGGAGCTGTTTTTT
-	TRBV6-5	TRBJ1-3	-	CASSSVLGGNTIYF	TGTGCCAGCAGTTCCGTCCTGGGCGGAAACACCATATATTTT
-	TRBV29-1	TRBJ2-3	-	CSVDQGVGADTQYF	TGCAGCGTTGATCAGGGAGTAGGTGCAGATACGCAGTATTTT
-	TRBV28	TRBJ1-5	-	CASSSSDGHNQPQHF	TGTGCCAGCAGTTCCTCGGACGGTCACAATCAGCCCCAGCATTTT
-	TRBV10-1	TRBJ2-5	-	CASSRQTQQETQYF	TGCGCCAGCAGTCGACAGACACAACAAGAGACCCAGTACTTC
-	TRBV30	TRBJ1-4	-	CAWSQGVTTNEKLFF	TGTGCCTGGAGTCAAGGTGTTACAACTAATGAAAAACTGTTTTTT
-	TRBV6-6	TRBJ1-2	-	CASSLYGYTF	TGTGCCAGCAGTTTGTATGGCTACACCTTC